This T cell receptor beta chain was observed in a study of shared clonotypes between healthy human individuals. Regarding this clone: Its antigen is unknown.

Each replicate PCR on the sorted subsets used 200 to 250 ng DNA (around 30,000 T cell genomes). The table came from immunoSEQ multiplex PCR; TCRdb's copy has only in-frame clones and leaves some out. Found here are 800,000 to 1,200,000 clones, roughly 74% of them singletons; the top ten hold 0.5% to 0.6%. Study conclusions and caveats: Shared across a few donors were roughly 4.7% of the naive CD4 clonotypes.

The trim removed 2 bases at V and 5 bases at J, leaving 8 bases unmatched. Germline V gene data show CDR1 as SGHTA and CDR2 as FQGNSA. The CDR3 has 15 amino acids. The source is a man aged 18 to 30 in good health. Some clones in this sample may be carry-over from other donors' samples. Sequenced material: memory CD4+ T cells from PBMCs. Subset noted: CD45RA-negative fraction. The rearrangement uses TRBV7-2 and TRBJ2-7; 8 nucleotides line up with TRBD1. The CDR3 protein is CASSLRGQGSHEQYF. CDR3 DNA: TGTGCCAGCAGCTTAAGAGGACAGGGTTCCCACGAGCAGTACTTC.